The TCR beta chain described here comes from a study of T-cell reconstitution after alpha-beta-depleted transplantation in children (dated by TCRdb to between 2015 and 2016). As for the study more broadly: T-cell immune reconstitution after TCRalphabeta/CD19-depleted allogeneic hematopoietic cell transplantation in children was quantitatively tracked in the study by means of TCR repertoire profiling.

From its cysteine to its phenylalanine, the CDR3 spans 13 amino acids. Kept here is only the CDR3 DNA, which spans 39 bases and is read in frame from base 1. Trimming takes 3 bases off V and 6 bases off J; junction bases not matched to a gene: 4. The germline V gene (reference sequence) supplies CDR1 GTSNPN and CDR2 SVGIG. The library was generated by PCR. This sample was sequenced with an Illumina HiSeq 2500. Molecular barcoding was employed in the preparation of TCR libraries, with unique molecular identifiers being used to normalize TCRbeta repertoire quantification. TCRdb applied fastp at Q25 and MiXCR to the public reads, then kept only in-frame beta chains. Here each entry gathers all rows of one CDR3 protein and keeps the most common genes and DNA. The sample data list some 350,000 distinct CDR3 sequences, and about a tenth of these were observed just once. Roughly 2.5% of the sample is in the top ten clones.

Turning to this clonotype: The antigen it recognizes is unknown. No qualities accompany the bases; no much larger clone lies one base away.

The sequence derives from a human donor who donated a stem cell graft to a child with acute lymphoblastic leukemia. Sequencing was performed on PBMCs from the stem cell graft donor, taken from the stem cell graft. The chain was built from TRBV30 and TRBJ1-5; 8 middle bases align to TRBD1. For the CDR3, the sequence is CAWRGQEGQPQHF. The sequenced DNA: TGTGCCTGGAGGGGACAGGAGGGTCAGCCCCAGCATTTT.